A single T cell receptor beta chain is shown here with its context. Germline CDR1 MDHEN, CDR2 SYDVKM. The CDR3 consists of 14 residues. V was shortened by 5 bases and J by 0 bases, with 5 bases between the two germline ends. Sequencing was performed with immunoSEQ multiplex PCR; in TCRdb, only in-frame clones are kept and a portion is missing. The sample yields 700,000 or so clones, 70% to 90% seen once. This entry is derived from a study of shared T cell receptors in the human thymus. This same sample was also taken into another study, of human thymus T cells. That work contributes: Corrective cardiac surgery supplied the resected thymus tissue. Within thymic and blood repertoires, V and J gene usage appeared to be biased.

Sequencing used thymocytes. The chain has TRBV28 and TRBJ2-6; D is uncertain. This receptor was identified in a girl less than two years old with a congenital heart defect. The CDR3 region is CASSNNSGANVLTF. CDR3 bases: TGTGCCAGCAGTAATAACTCTGGGGCCAACGTCCTGACTTTC.